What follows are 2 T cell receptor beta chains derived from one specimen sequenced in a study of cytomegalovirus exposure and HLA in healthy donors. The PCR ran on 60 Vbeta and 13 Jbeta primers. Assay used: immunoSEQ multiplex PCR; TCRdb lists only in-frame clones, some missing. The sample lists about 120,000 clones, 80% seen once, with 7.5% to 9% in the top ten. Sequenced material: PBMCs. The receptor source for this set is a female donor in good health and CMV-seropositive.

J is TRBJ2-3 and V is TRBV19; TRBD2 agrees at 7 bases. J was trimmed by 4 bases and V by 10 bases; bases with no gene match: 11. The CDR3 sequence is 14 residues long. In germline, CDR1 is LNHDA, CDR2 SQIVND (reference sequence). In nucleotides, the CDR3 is TGTGCCACCACTGCCGGACTAGGAGCAGATACGCAGTATTTT. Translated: CATTAGLGADTQYF.

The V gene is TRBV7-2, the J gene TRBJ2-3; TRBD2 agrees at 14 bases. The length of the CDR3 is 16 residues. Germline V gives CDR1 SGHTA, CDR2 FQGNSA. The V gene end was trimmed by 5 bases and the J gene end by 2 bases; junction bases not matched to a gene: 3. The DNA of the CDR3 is TGTGCCAGCAGCCTGGGACTAGCGGGGGTCACAGATACGCAGTATTTT. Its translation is CASSLGLAGVTDTQYF.